This T cell receptor (beta chain) is drawn from a study of T-cell reconstitution after alpha-beta-depleted transplantation in children. General study points: When one year had passed after transplant, most T-cell counts and diversity came from newly produced T cells. Several hundred graft clones that had expanded were reportedly the source of alpha-beta T cells about two months after transplant. Surviving thymic progenitors and recipient T cells were the source of high TCRbeta diversity at day 60 in some patients.

The sample holds many counts of this clonotype. Its target is not known. Preparing the TCRbeta library involved the use of unique molecular identifiers. MiXCR, applied by TCRdb to the PCR reads, yields one record per CDR3 protein. The sample includes 280,000 or so distinct CDR3 sequences, 11% of them seen just once. The clonotype was recovered from a male patient aged 2 to 9 who had a stem cell transplant for chronic granulomatous disease, so the T cells may come from the graft donor. The sequenced sample was peripheral blood, obtained 180 days after TCRalphabeta/CD19-depleted stem cell transplant.

The CDR3, as DNA: TGTGCCAGCAGTTTAGGCCCCCGGACCGGGACAGGGCGGGGGCAGTTCTTC. Amino acids: CASSLGPRTGTGRGQFF. The chain employs TRBV12-3 or TRBV12-4 and TRBJ2-1, with TRBD1 matching over 9 bases. The V gene end was trimmed by 1 base and the J gene end by 12 bases; junction bases not matched to a gene: 16. CDR3 length: 17 amino acids.